This paragraph reports one TCR beta chain. The sample belongs to a study of blood T cell repertoires in COVID-19. For the study at large: The United States, Italy and Spain were the sources of the acute and convalescent COVID-19 samples. The analysed material was cDNA or gDNA that came from T cells, B-cell-depleted T cells, or PBMCs.

Produced via immunoSEQ multiplex PCR; TCRdb's table is partial and in-frame only. The sample includes tens of thousands of clones, around four fifths of them seen just once. The CDR3 is 15 residues long. Germline V gene sequence: CDR1 SGHTA, CDR2 FQGNSA. Trimming took 7 bases from V and 5 from J; bases not matched to a gene: 8. The sequencing sample was made of peripheral blood. The receptor was isolated from a human donor in a cohort sampled during active COVID-19. The rearrangement joins TRBV7-2 to TRBJ2-3; 11 nucleotides align to TRBD2. CDR3 nucleotides: TGTGCCAGCACCCCGGGGACTAGCGGTCGAGATACGCAGTATTTT. Amino acids: CASTPGTSGRDTQYF.